The 27 T cell receptor beta chains below were found in one sample sequenced in a study of T cells in Graves' hyperthyroidism and ophthalmopathy. RNA transcripts served as the template for amplifying TCR beta CDR3 regions. When the TCR CDR3 underwent first-round RT-PCR, the HTBI primer set was used. TCRdb ran MiXCR on the multiplex PCR reads and lists one entry per CDR3 protein. The sample lists about 740,000 distinct CDR3 sequences; 14% were seen once. Input material: blood. These receptors all come from a woman between 18 and 30 years old with Graves' hyperthyroidism.

This clonotype was found many times. CDR3 region: CASSLSGRSGEKLFF. CDR3 bases: TGTGCCAGCAGCTTATCCGGCAGGAGCGGTGAAAAACTGTTTTTT. The V and J genes are TRBV7-3 and TRBJ1-4; no reliable D call. Germline CDR1 is SGHTA and CDR2 is FQGTGA. This CDR3 has 15 residues. The V and J ends lost 2 bases and 7 bases respectively, with 14 bases between them.

V is TRBV28 and J is TRBJ2-5; unclear D gene. This CDR3 spans 15 amino acids. From germline, CDR1 is MDHEN and CDR2 SYDVKM. V lost 5 bases and J 3 bases, leaving 16 bases between the germline ends. The chain's CDR3 is CASSPSSGGEETQYF. DNA of the CDR3: TGTGCCAGCAGTCCGAGTTCCGGTGGGGAAGAGACCCAGTACTTC. Drawing the rest from reference TRBV28 and TRBJ2-5, the complete variable domain is DVKVTQSSRYLVKRTGEKVFLECVQDMDHENMFWYRQDPGLGLRLIYFSYDVKMKEKGDIPEGYSVSREKKERFSLILESASTNQTSMYLCASSPSSGGEETQYFGPGTRLLVL.

The chain links TRBV20-1 to TRBJ1-1, with D possibly TRBD1 on 5 matching bases. This CDR3 is 14 amino acids long. The V end lost 0 bases, the J end lost 5 bases, and 13 bases lay between the germline ends. Germline V gene sequence: CDR1 DFQATT, CDR2 SNEGSKA (reference sequence). CDR3 loop: CSARDPGRETEAFF. The CDR3, as DNA: TGCAGTGCTAGAGATCCCGGCAGGGAAACTGAAGCTTTCTTT.

This rearrangement joins TRBV28 to TRBJ1-2; D is ambiguous. Per the germline V gene, CDR1 is MDHEN and CDR2 is SYDVKM. The V gene lost 5 bases and the J gene lost 4 bases, with 14 bases spanning the gap. CDR3 length equals 14 residues. CDR3 bases: TGTGCCAGCAGTCTAACCACAGACGTCTATGGCTACACCTTC. This gives the protein CASSLTTDVYGYTF.

This clonotype was recorded at least ten times. This sequence joins TRBV30 and TRBJ1-1; no definite D call. Per germline, CDR1 GTSNPN and CDR2 SVGIG (reference sequence). The CDR3 sequence is 10 residues long. The V end lost 4 bases, the J end lost 6 bases, and 6 bases lay between the germline ends. This CDR3 is CAWIEAEAFF. The CDR3 nucleotides are TGTGCCTGGATTGAGGCTGAAGCTTTCTTT.

This clonotype was found many times. The V and J genes are TRBV11-1 and TRBJ2-2; the D gene is possibly TRBD1 (5 bases). Germline values: CDR1 SGHAT, CDR2 FQDESV (reference sequence). This CDR3 is 14 amino acids long. The germline V and J ends were trimmed by 2 bases and 6 bases, with 10 bases remaining between them. The CDR3 is CASSLTGRAGELFF. The CDR3 DNA reads as TGTGCCAGCAGCTTAACAGGCAGGGCCGGGGAGCTGTTTTTT.

There are a few counts of this clonotype. This chain connects TRBV11-1 to TRBJ2-1; D tentatively fits TRBD1 or TRBD2 (6 bases each). The CDR3 spans 14 residues. Germline V CDR1 and CDR2: SGHAT, FQDESV (reference sequence). Trimming cost V 1 base and J 10 bases, with 14 bases left between them. CDR3 protein: CASSLEGGLSEQFF. The CDR3 nucleotides read TGTGCCAGCAGCTTAGAGGGGGGTTTAAGCGAGCAGTTCTTC. Using reference TRBV11-1 and TRBJ2-1 for the parts outside the CDR3, the full variable domain is EAEVAQSPRYKITEKSQAVAFWCDPISGHATLYWYRQILGQGPELLVQFQDESVVDDSQLPKDRFSAERLKGVDSTLKIQPAELGDSAMYLCASSLEGGLSEQFFGPGTRLTVL.

The rearrangement links TRBV11-2 to TRBJ2-1; D gene uncertain. CDR1 is SGHAT and CDR2 is FQNNGV in the germline V gene. The CDR3 is 15 residues long. The ends were cut back, 5 bases at V and 0 bases at J, with 11 bases in the middle. The CDR3 nucleotides are TGTGCCAGCAGCCCAACCCTAACCTCCTACAATGAGCAGTTCTTC. Its translation is CASSPTLTSYNEQFF.

This clonotype was counted a few times. The germline gene is not matched at one end of the junction; a read error may be the cause. The chain links TRBV7-9 to TRBJ2-1, with D perhaps matching TRBD1 or TRBD2 (7 bases each). This CDR3 region has 12 residues. Looked up from germline, CDR1 is SEHNR and CDR2 is FQNEAQ (reference sequence). The CDR3: CGSRGGGHEQFF. The CDR3 DNA sequence: TGTGGCAGCAGGGGGGGGGGCCATGAGCAGTTCTTC. Complete variable domain (other parts from reference TRBV7-9 and TRBJ2-1): DTGVSQNPRHKITKRGQNVTFRCDPISEHNRLYWYRQTLGQGPEFLTYFQNEAQLEKSRLLSDRFSAERPKGSFSTLEIQRTEQGDSAMYLCGSRGGGHEQFFGPGTRLTVL.

This clonotype was seen repeatedly, ten times or more. The rearrangement joins TRBV11-3 to TRBJ2-7, with TRBD2 as a possible D gene (6 bases). Germline assignment: CDR1 SGHNT and CDR2 YENEEA. Trimming took 5 bases from V and 7 from J, leaving 21 bases between them. The CDR3 has 15 amino acids. The CDR3 protein is CASSQEAGTLREQYF. CDR3 DNA sequence: TGTGCCAGCAGCCAGGAGGCCGGGACTCTCAGGGAGCAGTACTTC.

This clonotype was recorded at least ten times. The chain combines TRBV7-2 with TRBJ2-1; no clear D gene. V lost 1 base, J lost 1 base, and 8 bases lay in between. Germline CDR1 is SGHTA and CDR2 is FQGNSA. The CDR3 loop spans 15 amino acids. CDR3 nucleotides: TGTGCCAGCAGCTTAGGGCCGGTTTCCTACAATGAGCAGTTCTTC. It codes for CASSLGPVSYNEQFF. Full variable domain (rest looked up from reference TRBV7-2 and TRBJ2-1): GAGVSQSPSNKVTEKGKDVELRCDPISGHTALYWYRQSLGQGLEFLIYFQGNSAPDKSGLPSDRFSAERTGGSVSTLTIQRTQQEDSAVYLCASSLGPVSYNEQFFGPGTRLTVL.

The chain couples TRBV4-1 to TRBJ1-6; no firm D call. The CDR3 consists of 15 residues. From germline, CDR1 is MGHRA and CDR2 YSYEKL. The V end lost 5 bases, the J end lost 0 bases, and 8 bases lay between the germline ends. The CDR3 bases are TGCGCCAGCAGCACTCGGAGCTCCTATAATTCACCCCTCCACTTT. Translated: CASSTRSSYNSPLHF.

The CDR3: CASSLASRGGPIHNEQFF. Written as DNA, the CDR3 is TGTGCCAGCAGCTTAGCGTCGAGGGGCGGGCCTATCCACAATGAGCAGTTCTTC. The V call is TRBV7-2, the J call TRBJ2-1; D possibly uses TRBD1 or TRBD2 (5 bases each). Germline V lookup: CDR1 SGHTA, CDR2 FQGNSA. Trimming left V 0 bases short and J 5 bases short, with 20 bases between. This CDR3 has 18 amino acids.

This clonotype turned up a few times. Mismatch with germline at one junction end may stem from a read error. The chain links TRBV11-2 to TRBJ2-7, with 10 nucleotides matching TRBD2. The CDR3 runs to 15 residues. Looked up from germline, CDR1 is SGHAT and CDR2 is FQNNGV. The CDR3 nucleotides read TGTGCCAACAGCCAGGGACTAGCGCATACCTACGAGCAGTACTTC. It yields the protein CANSQGLAHTYEQYF.

In DNA, the CDR3 is TGTGCCAGCTCACCACAGGGACAGACTGGAAACACCATATATTTT. Its protein is CASSPQGQTGNTIYF. The V and J genes are TRBV18 and TRBJ1-3; 7 bases fit TRBD1. This CDR3 region has 15 residues. V shed 1 base and J 2 bases; nucleotides not matched to a gene: 2. Germline CDR1 reads KGHSH; CDR2 reads LQKENI.

At least ten counts were recorded for this clonotype. V is TRBV2 and J is TRBJ1-6; D ambiguous. The CDR3 totals 13 residues. Between the trimmed V and J ends, which lost 6 bases and 14 bases, there was a span of 17 bases. In germline, CDR1 is SNHLY, CDR2 FYNNEI. The DNA of the CDR3 is TGTGCCAGCAGGGGCCGATCACTAAACGCCCTCCACTTT. The encoded protein is CASRGRSLNALHF.

CDR3 bases: TGTGCCAGCAGTGAAATATGGGGGGGATCCTACGAGCAGTACTTC. It specifies CASSEIWGGSYEQYF. This rearrangement joins TRBV6-1 to TRBJ2-7, with TRBD2 matching 7 bases. The germline V gene has CDR1 MNHNS and CDR2 SASEGT. The V gene end was trimmed by 2 bases and the J gene end by 1 base; junction bases not matched to a gene: 5. CDR3 length: 15 amino acids.

Only a few counts were recorded for this clonotype. The chain links TRBV7-9 to TRBJ2-3, with a possible D match to TRBD2 (6 bases). The CDR3 is made up of 15 amino acids. With 7 bases removed from V and 2 bases from J, the gap between germline ends came to 16 bases. Germline V CDR1 and CDR2: SEHNR, FQNEAQ (reference sequence). In DNA, the CDR3 is TGTGCCAGCATCCTACCGGGACTCTCCACAGATACGCAGTATTTT. This gives the protein CASILPGLSTDTQYF.

This clonotype was detected many times. The chain employs TRBV20-1 and TRBJ1-6; D is possibly TRBD1 (5 bases). This CDR3 comprises 17 residues. Looked up from germline, CDR1 is DFQATT and CDR2 is SNEGSKA (reference sequence). V lost 1 base and J lost 8, with 21 bases in between. CDR3 nucleotides: TGCAGTGCTAGAGCGGCGGGGAGGGGTTTAGGGGATTCACCCCTCCACTTT. Translating it yields CSARAAGRGLGDSPLHF.

This clonotype was seen only a few times. This chain joins TRBV12-3 or TRBV12-4 and TRBJ2-3; D is unclear. The CDR3 is 13 residues long. Trimming stripped 6 bases from V and 0 bases from J, with 7 bases between. The CDR3 nucleotides are TGTGCCAGCAGACCCAAGAGCACAGATACGCAGTATTTT. Translating it yields CASRPKSTDTQYF.

This clonotype has only a few counts. The chain recombines TRBV30 with TRBJ2-3; D is perhaps TRBD2 (6 bases). V was pared by 5 bases and J by 2 bases, with 11 bases between. There are 13 residues in the CDR3. CDR1 GTSNPN and CDR2 SVGIG come from the germline V gene (reference sequence). In DNA form, the CDR3 reads TGTGCCTGGGCGGGGCCCGCCACAGATACGCAGTATTTT. This gives the protein CAWAGPATDTQYF.

To note about this clonotype: It may be a read error: a sequence one base away is much more abundant. The chain employs TRBV27 and TRBJ2-3, with D perhaps matching TRBD1 (5 bases). Trimming stripped 6 bases from V and 0 bases from J, with 22 bases between. The length of the CDR3 is 18 residues. The germline CDR1 and CDR2 sequences are MNHEY and SMNVEV (reference sequence). The CDR3 protein is CASSPWPHRYPSTDTQYF. As DNA, the CDR3 is TGTGCCAGCAGCCCCTGGCCGCACAGGTACCCTAGCACAGATACGCAGTATTTT.

This clonotype appeared many times. V is TRBV29-1 and J is TRBJ1-1, with D unclear. In germline, CDR1 is SQVTM, CDR2 ANQGSEA. The V and J ends lost 7 bases and 5 bases respectively, with 20 bases between them. This CDR3 has 14 residues. CDR3 loop: CSALPGGELTEAFF. DNA of the CDR3: TGCAGCGCCCTGCCAGGAGGTGAACTTACTGAAGCTTTCTTT. Supplemented by reference TRBV29-1 and TRBJ1-1, the full variable domain reads SAVISQKPSRDICQRGTSLTIQCQVDSQVTMMFWYRQQPGQSLTLIATANQGSEATYESGFVIDKFPISRPNLTFSTLTVSNMSPEDSSIYLCSALPGGELTEAFFGQGTRLTVV.

This clonotype showed up many times. The chain combines TRBV30 with TRBJ2-5; D not certain. Germline assignment: CDR1 GTSNPN and CDR2 SVGIG (reference sequence). The CDR3 has 12 amino acids. Trimming shortened V by 4 bases and J by 5 bases, and 11 bases separated the two germline ends. The chain's CDR3 is CAWTDLGETQYF. In DNA, the CDR3 is TGTGCCTGGACGGACCTCGGGGAGACCCAGTACTTC. Full variable domain (remainder filled in from reference TRBV30 and TRBJ2-5): SQTIHQWPATLVQPVGSPLSLECTVEGTSNPNLYWYRQAAGRGLQLLFYSVGIGQISSEVPQNLSASRPQDRQFILSSKKLLLSDSGFYLCAWTDLGETQYFGPGTRLLVL.

This clonotype has at least ten counts. V is TRBV20-1 and J is TRBJ2-5; D is uncertain. CDR3 length equals 13 residues. CDR1 DFQATT and CDR2 SNEGSKA come from the germline V gene (reference sequence). Deletions cut 6 bases from V and 4 bases from J, with 15 bases between. CDR3 in amino acids: CSAIPTARETQYF. As DNA, the CDR3 is TGCAGTGCCATTCCCACGGCCCGAGAGACCCAGTACTTC.

This chain joins TRBV29-1 and TRBJ1-1; no firm D call. CDR1 and CDR2 (germline): SQVTM, ANQGSEA. Trimming took off 4 bases at V and 2 bases at J, with 17 bases between the two ends. The CDR3 is 15 residues long. The CDR3 loop is CSVGTTSWGNTEAFF. CDR3 DNA: TGCAGCGTTGGCACGACTTCCTGGGGAAACACTGAAGCTTTCTTT.

The V and J genes are TRBV2 and TRBJ1-3; no firm D call. With 4 bases removed from V and 0 bases from J, the gap between germline ends came to 13 bases. Germline CDR1 is SNHLY and CDR2 is FYNNEI. The length of the CDR3 is 16 residues. The CDR3 loop reads CASSGLTASSGNTIYF. Written as DNA, the CDR3 is TGTGCCAGCAGTGGTCTGACCGCTAGCTCTGGAAACACCATATATTTT.